A single sample is the source of the 9 T cell receptor beta chains below, sequenced in a study of blood T cell repertoires in COVID-19. Clones were read by immunoSEQ multiplex PCR, and TCRdb kept only the in-frame ones, dropping some. This table holds about 62,000 clones, over 85% found once. Sequenced: peripheral blood. Receptors were obtained from a human donor in a cohort sampled during active COVID-19.

In this sample, this clone turned up a few times. The rearrangement uses TRBV4-1 and TRBJ1-5; no definite D call. The CDR3 contains 15 residues. V lost 2 bases, J lost 5 bases, and 13 bases lay in between. Germline CDR1 is MGHRA and CDR2 is YSYEKL. CDR3 in DNA: TGCGCCAGCAGCCAACAACACGGAGCCCATCAGCCCCAGCATTTT. Amino acids: CASSQQHGAHQPQHF.

This rearrangement joins TRBV5-1 to TRBJ2-2; 9 positions match TRBD1. V gave up 3 bases and J gave up 6 bases; unmatched junction bases: 6. Germline loops: CDR1 SGHRS, CDR2 YFSETQ. The CDR3 is made up of 15 amino acids. CDR3 loop: CASSSLTGGPGELFF. The DNA of the CDR3 is TGCGCCAGCAGCTCACTAACAGGGGGCCCCGGGGAGCTGTTTTTT.

The chain uses TRBV27 and TRBJ1-5; the D gene is possibly TRBD1 (6 bases). CDR3 length: 14 residues. V was pared by 0 bases and J by 4 bases, with 7 bases between. Germline CDR1 and CDR2: MNHEY and SMNVEV (reference sequence). The CDR3 reads CASSLSRGNQPQHF. The CDR3 DNA follows: TGTGCCAGCAGTTTATCCAGGGGAAATCAGCCCCAGCATTTT.

The CDR3 region has the DNA TGTGCCAGCAGTTTAGGAGTCACAGATACGCAGTATTTT. This translates into CASSLGVTDTQYF. The chain links TRBV28 to TRBJ2-3; D gene uncertain. Germline CDR1 MDHEN, CDR2 SYDVKM. V shed 2 bases and J shed 2 bases, with 5 bases lying between them. This CDR3 region has 13 residues.

This clone was seen a single time. The V call is TRBV13, the J call TRBJ2-2, with a weak D call TRBD2 (6 bases). Trimming removed 5 bases at V and 7 bases at J, with 20 bases between. CDR1 and CDR2 (germline): PRHDT, FYEKMQ (reference sequence). The CDR3 has 16 amino acids. Written as DNA, the CDR3 is TGTGCCAGCAGCCCCTGGGGGGTCGCCCTCGACGGGGAGCTGTTTTTT. It encodes CASSPWGVALDGELFF.

J is TRBJ2-3 and V is TRBV18; 11 nucleotides match TRBD2. Germline CDR1 KGHSH, CDR2 LQKENI. This CDR3 has 15 residues. After removal of 4 bases from V and 3 bases from J, the junction contained 3 bases not matched to a gene. In nucleotides, the CDR3 is TGTGCCAGCTCACTCCTAGCGGGGGGAACAGATACGCAGTATTTT. This translates into CASSLLAGGTDTQYF.

The V gene is TRBV6-2 or TRBV6-3, the J gene TRBJ2-1; no definite D call. Deletions cut 6 bases from V and 2 bases from J, with 14 bases between. CDR3 length equals 15 residues. Germline assignment: CDR1 MNHEY and CDR2 SVGEGT. The CDR3 nucleotides read TGTGCCAGCAGCCGCGCCGGCGGTGCCTACAATGAGCAGTTCTTC. This encodes CASSRAGGAYNEQFF.

The CDR3 region has the DNA TGTGCCAGCAGCTTAGAATTGTTAGGACTCTCCTACAATGAGCAGTTCTTC. Protein: CASSLELLGLSYNEQFF. The chain carries TRBV7-2 and TRBJ2-1; D may be TRBD2 (5 bases). The V end was cut by 1 base, the J end by 0 bases, with 13 bases between. The CDR3 runs 17 residues. Germline values: CDR1 SGHTA, CDR2 FQGNSA. Full variable domain (rest looked up from reference TRBV7-2 and TRBJ2-1): GAGVSQSPSNKVTEKGKDVELRCDPISGHTALYWYRQSLGQGLEFLIYFQGNSAPDKSGLPSDRFSAERTGGSVSTLTIQRTQQEDSAVYLCASSLELLGLSYNEQFFGPGTRLTVL.

The rearrangement joins TRBV5-1 to TRBJ1-1; D unresolved. Looked up from germline, CDR1 is SGHRS and CDR2 is YFSETQ. V lost 0 bases and J lost 3, with 9 bases in between. CDR3 length: 14 amino acids. CDR3 sequence reads: CASSLENGYTEAFF. In DNA, the CDR3 is TGCGCCAGCAGCTTGGAGAACGGGTACACTGAAGCTTTCTTT.